This note documents a single TCR beta chain sequence. Antigen unknown. The data are from a study of OX40 agonist ivuxolimab in advanced cancers. Looking at the study overall: In this cohort, patients received ivuxolimab, an agonistic anti-OX40 (CD134) antibody.

Study-wide results and caveats: The authors also found low normalized T-cell clonal expansion in some nonresponders.

Germline V gives CDR1 SEHNR, CDR2 FQNEAQ (reference sequence). There are 13 residues in the CDR3. Trimming cost V 5 bases and J 9 bases, with 14 bases left between them. Assay: immunoSEQ multiplex PCR; the TCRdb copy retains only in-frame clones and omits some. The sample holds tens of thousands of clones, around 90% seen once. Autoimmune disease history or systemic immunosuppression barred patients. V gene TRBV7-9 combines with J gene TRBJ2-1, with D perhaps TRBD2 (5 bases). The sample in question was CD4+ or CD8+ T cells sorted from blood, obtained in a trial of the OX40 agonist ivuxolimab. This sequence was found in an adult with an advanced solid tumor such as melanoma, head and neck, liver or kidney cancer. CDR3 bases: TGTGCCAGCAGCCGCATGCTAGCCCCTGAGCAGTTCTTC. Translation gives CASSRMLAPEQFF. Filled out from reference TRBV7-9 and TRBJ2-1, the complete variable domain reads DTGVSQNPRHKITKRGQNVTFRCDPISEHNRLYWYRQTLGQGPEFLTYFQNEAQLEKSRLLSDRFSAERPKGSFSTLEIQRTEQGDSAMYLCASSRMLAPEQFFGPGTRLTVL.